These 28 T cell receptor beta chains came from one sample sequenced in a study of blood T cell repertoires in COVID-19. TCRdb's copy holds only in-frame clones and misses some; the assay was immunoSEQ multiplex PCR. The table lists over 15,000 clones, roughly nine tenths of them singletons. Sequencing was carried out using peripheral blood. These receptors originate from a man aged 60-69 years with acute or convalescent COVID-19.

V usage is TRBV7-9 and J usage is TRBJ2-7; unclear D gene. The CDR3 has 12 residues. Per germline, CDR1 SEHNR and CDR2 FQNEAQ (reference sequence). Between the trimmed V and J ends, which lost 0 bases and 5 bases, there was a span of 5 bases. The CDR3 nucleotides read TGTGCCAGCAGCTTAGCGTTCAACGAGCAGTACTTC. Its translation is CASSLAFNEQYF.

The V gene is TRBV2, the J gene TRBJ2-1, with TRBD2 matching 9 bases. CDR3 length: 14 amino acids. With V trimmed by 8 bases and J by 7 bases, 9 bases remained unmatched. Germline CDR1 and CDR2: SNHLY and FYNNEI. The CDR3 DNA follows: TGTGCCAGCTTCATCGGCGGGAGGGTTAATGAGCAGTTCTTC. Its translation: CASFIGGRVNEQFF. Full variable domain (missing parts from reference TRBV2 and TRBJ2-1): EPEVTQTPSHQVTQMGQEVILRCVPISNHLYFYWYRQILGQKVEFLVSFYNNEISEKSEIFDDQFSVERPDGSNFTLKIRSTKLEDSAMYFCASFIGGRVNEQFFGPGTRLTVL.

The rearrangement links TRBV7-9 to TRBJ1-1, with a weak D call TRBD1 (5 bases). The CDR3 covers 15 residues. The ends were cut back, 7 bases at V and 4 bases at J, with 19 bases in the middle. The germline V gene encodes CDR1 SEHNR and CDR2 FQNEAQ (reference sequence). The CDR3 DNA sequence: TGTGCCAGCACCTTGACAGTATTAATTTTCACTGAAGCTTTCTTT. Amino acid sequence: CASTLTVLIFTEAFF.

The CDR3 DNA reads as TGTGCCACCAGCAGAGGAGACAGTGGCGAAAAACTGTTTTTT. Protein: CATSRGDSGEKLFF. V is TRBV15 and J is TRBJ1-4; a weak D match, TRBD1 (5 bases). The CDR3 runs to 14 residues. Deletions cut 1 base from V and 8 bases from J, with 11 bases between. Germline loops: CDR1 LNHNV, CDR2 YYDKDF (reference sequence). Full variable domain (missing parts from reference TRBV15 and TRBJ1-4): DAMVIQNPRYQVTQFGKPVTLSCSQTLNHNVMYWYQQKSSQAPKLLFHYYDKDFNNEADTPDNFQSRRPNTSFCFLDIRSPGLGDTAMYLCATSRGDSGEKLFFGSGTQLSVL.

V and J are TRBV5-5 and TRBJ2-7; 7 bases agree with TRBD1. Germline assignment: CDR1 SGHKS and CDR2 YYEKEE (reference sequence). V was pared by 7 bases and J by 4 bases, with 8 bases of the junction left unmatched. The CDR3 has 13 amino acids. CDR3 sequence (DNA): TGTGCCAGCGGAAAACAGGGGACATACGAGCAGTACTTC. Its protein product is CASGKQGTYEQYF. The entire variable domain, with the rest obtained from reference TRBV5-5 and TRBJ2-7, is as follows: DAGVTQSPTHLIKTRGQQVTLRCSPISGHKSVSWYQQVLGQGPQFIFQYYEKEERGRGNFPDRFSARQFPNYSSELNVNALLLGDSALYLCASGKQGTYEQYFGPGTRLTVT.

V gene TRBV27 combines with J gene TRBJ2-7, with D tentatively TRBD2 (6 bases). This CDR3 has 13 amino acids. Germline CDR1 and CDR2: MNHEY and SMNVEV (reference sequence). Trimming stripped 0 bases from V and 3 bases from J, with 6 bases between. The CDR3 DNA reads as TGTGCCAGCAGTTTATCGGAGGGCTACGAGCAGTACTTC. As protein: CASSLSEGYEQYF.

A word on this clone: At one of its ends the junction is not consistent with the germline gene, which may arise from a read error. This rearrangement joins TRBV2 to TRBJ2-7; 8 bases align to TRBD1. This CDR3 has 14 residues. Germline-derived CDR1 and CDR2 are SNHLY and FYNNEI. As DNA, the CDR3 is TGTGCCAGCGGTGAAGGGACAGGCTCCTACGAGCAGTACTTC. Translated, it gives CASGEGTGSYEQYF.

The J gene is TRBJ2-4, the V gene TRBV25-1; D is perhaps TRBD2 (6 bases). The CDR3 length is 16 residues. Per the germline V gene, CDR1 is MGHDK and CDR2 is SYGVNS. The ends were cut back, 1 base at V and 2 bases at J, with 12 bases in the middle. The CDR3 here is CASSESWREPKNIQYF. CDR3 nucleotides: TGTGCCAGCAGTGAATCTTGGAGGGAACCCAAAAACATTCAGTACTTC.

The chain carries TRBV7-9 and TRBJ1-5; D may be TRBD1 (5 bases). This CDR3 spans 17 amino acids. V was cut by 5 bases and J by 8 bases, with 25 bases left in between. The germline V gene encodes CDR1 SEHNR and CDR2 FQNEAQ (reference sequence). CDR3: CASSDERALEGWEPQHF. Written as DNA, the CDR3 is TGTGCCAGCAGCGATGAGAGGGCCCTGGAGGGGTGGGAGCCCCAGCATTTT.

The J gene is TRBJ2-3, the V gene TRBV10-3; 7 positions agree with TRBD2. J lost 5 bases, V lost 11 bases, and 13 bases had no gene match. The CDR3 consists of 14 residues. CDR1 and CDR2 (germline): ENHRY, SYGVKD. The CDR3 reads CASAAPAGLDTQYF. CDR3 DNA sequence: TGTGCCTCCGCGGCCCCAGCGGGGCTAGATACGCAGTATTTT.

This clone appeared once. This chain joins TRBV5-1 and TRBJ2-5, with 7 bases matching TRBD1. Germline CDR1 SGHRS, CDR2 YFSETQ. V gave up 4 bases and J gave up 3 bases; unmatched junction bases: 9. CDR3 length equals 15 residues. The chain's CDR3 is CASSVLQGTKETQYF. CDR3 nucleotides: TGCGCCAGCAGCGTCTTACAGGGGACGAAAGAGACCCAGTACTTC.

The chain has TRBV15 and TRBJ2-7, with 8 bases that match TRBD1. The length of the CDR3 is 15 residues. Unmatched junction bases numbered 7, after V lost 1 base and J lost 5 bases. Germline lookup yields CDR1 LNHNV and CDR2 YYDKDF (reference sequence). The CDR3 reads CATSRARTGNNEQYF. CDR3 sequence (DNA): TGTGCCACCAGCAGAGCCCGGACAGGGAACAACGAGCAGTACTTC.

This clone was observed a handful of times. The rearrangement joins TRBV14 to TRBJ2-7, with TRBD1 identical over 7 bases. Germline values: CDR1 SGHDN, CDR2 FVKESK. The CDR3 has 14 amino acids. J gave up 3 bases and V 5 bases, and 7 bases lay outside the gene matches. CDR3 amino acids: CASSSMDRHYEQYF. CDR3 nucleotides: TGTGCCAGCAGCTCCATGGACAGGCACTACGAGCAGTACTTC.

This clone was recorded once. This chain uses TRBV10-3 with TRBJ1-2; 9 positions match TRBD1. With 4 bases clipped from V and 0 bases from J, the junction kept 3 bases outside the gene matches. The CDR3 contains 15 residues. Germline CDR1 is ENHRY and CDR2 is SYGVKD. The CDR3 loop reads CAISGTGVPNYGYTF. The CDR3 region has the DNA TGTGCCATCAGTGGGACAGGGGTCCCTAACTATGGCTACACCTTC.

This clone was counted a single time. The chain is built from TRBV5-6 and TRBJ1-5, with TRBD1 matching 9 bases. Germline loops: CDR1 SGHDT, CDR2 YYEEEE. CDR3 length: 15 residues. V lost 4 bases and J lost 7; bases outside the gene matches: 9. The CDR3 sequence is CASSPGTGRAQPQHF. CDR3 sequence (DNA): TGTGCCAGCAGCCCCGGGACAGGGCGCGCCCAGCCCCAGCATTTT.

The rearrangement joins TRBV5-4 to TRBJ2-3; 9 positions match TRBD2. This CDR3 contains 17 residues. The junction had 13 bases not matched to a gene; V was cut back by 1 base and J by 7 bases. In germline, CDR1 is SGHNT, CDR2 YYREEE (reference sequence). In DNA, the CDR3 is TGTGCCAGCAGCTTGTTTTTAGCGGGGGCCTTCGGGAATACGCAGTATTTT. Its translation is CASSLFLAGAFGNTQYF.

J is TRBJ2-1 and V is TRBV7-9; possible D gene TRBD2, 5 bases. This CDR3 region has 16 residues. Trimming removed 6 bases from V and 2 bases from J, with 17 bases in between. From germline, CDR1 is SEHNR and CDR2 FQNEAQ (reference sequence). The chain's CDR3 is CASRPYISEPYNEQFF. The CDR3 bases are TGTGCCAGCAGGCCATATATTAGCGAACCCTACAATGAGCAGTTCTTC.

CDR3 loop: CASSLGGTYEQYF. The CDR3 DNA is TGTGCCAGCAGCTTAGGGGGCACCTACGAGCAGTACTTC. The chain links TRBV11-2 to TRBJ2-7; D perhaps matches TRBD1 (5 bases). CDR1 is SGHAT and CDR2 is FQNNGV in the germline V gene. V shed 1 base and J shed 2 bases, with 6 bases lying between them. There are 13 residues in the CDR3.

The table lists this clone with a count of one. The chain is built from TRBV11-2 and TRBJ2-7, with TRBD1 matching over 9 bases. CDR3 length: 15 amino acids. With 5 bases clipped from V and 5 bases from J, the junction kept 10 bases outside the gene matches. Germline V lookup: CDR1 SGHAT, CDR2 FQNNGV. For the CDR3, the DNA is TGTGCCAGCAGCCCGGGGACAGGGAGAAACCACGAGCAGTACTTC. Amino acids: CASSPGTGRNHEQYF.

J is TRBJ1-1 and V is TRBV6-5; 7 bases are shared with TRBD1. Germline V gene lookup returns CDR1 MNHEY and CDR2 SVGAGI. CDR3 length: 12 amino acids. V shed 6 bases and J 10 bases; nucleotides not matched to a gene: 8. In DNA form, the CDR3 reads TGTGCCAGCAGCTCGACAGGGAGAGGAGCTTTCTTT. Translating gives CASSSTGRGAFF.

V and J are TRBV27 and TRBJ1-1; D perhaps matches TRBD1 (5 bases). The CDR3 contains 14 residues. V dropped 6 bases and J dropped 4 bases, with 15 bases sitting between them. From germline, CDR1 is MNHEY and CDR2 SMNVEV (reference sequence). The CDR3 here is CASSRQLESTEAFF. DNA of the CDR3: TGTGCCAGCAGCCGACAGCTTGAGAGCACTGAAGCTTTCTTT.

The chain links TRBV27 to TRBJ2-3; TRBD2 is a possible D gene (5 bases). In germline, CDR1 is MNHEY, CDR2 SMNVEV (reference sequence). This CDR3 comprises 15 residues. Trimming left V 2 bases short and J 6 bases short, with 15 bases between. The CDR3 is CASSLILPRGDTQYF. The CDR3, as DNA: TGTGCCAGCAGTTTAATACTACCCAGAGGGGATACGCAGTATTTT.

The chain is built from TRBV3-1 (or the pseudogene TRBV3-2) and TRBJ2-4; TRBD2 matches at 14 bases. Germline V lookup: CDR1 LGHDT, CDR2 YNNKEL (reference sequence). This CDR3 spans 16 amino acids. V dropped 1 base and J dropped 9; count of bases not matched to a gene: 5. The CDR3, as DNA: TGTGCCAGCAGCCAAGGGACTAGCGGGAGGCAGGGCATTCAGTACTTC. It is translated as CASSQGTSGRQGIQYF.

The chain is built from TRBV7-8 and TRBJ1-2, with 7 bases matching TRBD1. The CDR3 runs 15 residues. Losses at the gene ends were 1 base for V and 4 bases for J; bases not matched to a gene: 6. CDR1 is SGHVS and CDR2 is FQNEAQ in the germline V gene. Here the CDR3 reads CASSLETGSGYGYTF. Here the CDR3 DNA reads TGTGCCAGCAGCTTAGAGACAGGGTCTGGCTATGGCTACACCTTC.

The chain links TRBV11-2 to TRBJ2-1, with 8 bases aligning to TRBD2. V lost 3 bases and J lost 0; bases outside the gene matches: 1. Germline values: CDR1 SGHAT, CDR2 FQNNGV. The CDR3 totals 15 residues. DNA of the CDR3: TGTGCCAGCAGCTTTAGCGGGATCTCCTACAATGAGCAGTTCTTC. This codes for CASSFSGISYNEQFF.

The V and J genes are TRBV30 and TRBJ2-2; 15 nucleotides agree with TRBD2. After removal of 2 bases from V and 2 bases from J, the junction contained 6 bases not matched to a gene. Germline loops: CDR1 GTSNPN, CDR2 SVGIG (reference sequence). CDR3 length: 18 residues. The CDR3 is CAWSRGLAGGHNTGELFF. The CDR3 DNA is TGTGCCTGGAGTCGAGGACTAGCGGGGGGGCATAACACCGGGGAGCTGTTTTTT.

The rearrangement joins TRBV15 to TRBJ2-1; a weak D match, TRBD1 (5 bases). Trimming took 3 bases from V and 4 from J, leaving 22 bases between them. Germline V gene sequence: CDR1 LNHNV, CDR2 YYDKDF (reference sequence). CDR3 size: 18 residues. CDR3 loop: CATSSLSRSGRRYNEQFF. The CDR3 DNA is TGTGCCACCAGCAGTCTAAGCCGATCAGGGCGGCGGTACAATGAGCAGTTCTTC.

The chain combines TRBV20-1 with TRBJ1-2; no clear D gene. The length of the CDR3 is 10 residues. Trimming removed 6 bases from V and 8 bases from J, with 10 bases in between. Germline loops: CDR1 DFQATT, CDR2 SNEGSKA (reference sequence). This CDR3 reads CSALTGGYTF. The CDR3 nucleotides are TGCAGTGCCCTTACGGGGGGCTACACCTTC.